A single T cell receptor (beta chain) is shown here with its context. Its specificity is not known. The sample comes from a study of cytomegalovirus exposure and HLA in healthy donors. Vbeta (60) and Jbeta (13) primers were used in the PCR. Using immunoSEQ multiplex PCR, the repertoire was profiled, and TCRdb retains in-frame clones only, with some absent. The table has roughly 90,000 clones, approximately 84% seen once. Overall study results and limits: It was only CMV serostatus that was available as immune exposure information. Upon later analysis, TCR association rates were observed to vary by HLA locus, being highest for DRB1 and lowest for HLA-C. The authors enumerated over 150 TCR beta chains as linked to cytomegalovirus.

V was shortened by 4 bases and J by 4 bases, with 9 bases between the two germline ends. CDR1 SGHRS and CDR2 YFSETQ come from the germline V gene. The CDR3 has 13 amino acids. The sequence derives from a man in his late teens or twenties in good health and CMV-seronegative. Sequencing was done on a sample of PBMCs. The chain couples TRBV5-1 to TRBJ1-3; TRBD1 might be the D (6 bases). The CDR3 bases are TGCGCCAGCAGCCCCACAGGGGGAAACACCATATATTTT. This codes for CASSPTGGNTIYF.